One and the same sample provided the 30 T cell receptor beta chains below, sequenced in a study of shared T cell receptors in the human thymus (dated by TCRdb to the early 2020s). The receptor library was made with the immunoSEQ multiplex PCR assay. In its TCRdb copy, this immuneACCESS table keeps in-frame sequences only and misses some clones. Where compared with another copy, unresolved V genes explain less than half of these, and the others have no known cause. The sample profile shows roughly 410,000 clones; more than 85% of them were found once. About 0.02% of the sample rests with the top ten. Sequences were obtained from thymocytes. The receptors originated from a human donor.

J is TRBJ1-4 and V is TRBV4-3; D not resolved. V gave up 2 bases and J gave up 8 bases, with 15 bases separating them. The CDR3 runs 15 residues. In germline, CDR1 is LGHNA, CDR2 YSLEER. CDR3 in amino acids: CASSQSREAMEKLFF. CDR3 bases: TGCGCCAGCAGCCAATCCCGGGAGGCGATGGAAAAACTGTTTTTT.

CDR3 coding DNA: TGTGCCAGCAGTGAAGAGGGGGCCCCTCCAGGTACGCAGTATTTT. This codes for CASSEEGAPPGTQYF. The J gene is TRBJ2-3, the V gene TRBV6-1; 7 nucleotides agree with TRBD1. CDR3 length: 15 residues. Germline loops: CDR1 MNHNS, CDR2 SASEGT. With 1 base clipped from V and 8 bases from J, the junction kept 9 bases outside the gene matches.

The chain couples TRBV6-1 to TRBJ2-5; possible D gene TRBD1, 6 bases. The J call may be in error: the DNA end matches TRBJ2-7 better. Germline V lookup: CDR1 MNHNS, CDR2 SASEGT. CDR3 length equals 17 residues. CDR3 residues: CASSEALGQGNPYEQYF. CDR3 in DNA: TGTGCCAGCAGTGAAGCGCTGGGTCAGGGGAATCCCTACGAGCAGTACTTC.

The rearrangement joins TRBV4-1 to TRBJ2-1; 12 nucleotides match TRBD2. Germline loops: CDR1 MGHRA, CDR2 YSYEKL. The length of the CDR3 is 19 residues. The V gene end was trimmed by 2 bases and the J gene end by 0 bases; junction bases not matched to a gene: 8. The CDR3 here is CASSQPGLAGRSSYNEQFF. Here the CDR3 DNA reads TGCGCCAGCAGCCAACCGGGACTAGCGGGTCGTAGCTCCTACAATGAGCAGTTCTTC.

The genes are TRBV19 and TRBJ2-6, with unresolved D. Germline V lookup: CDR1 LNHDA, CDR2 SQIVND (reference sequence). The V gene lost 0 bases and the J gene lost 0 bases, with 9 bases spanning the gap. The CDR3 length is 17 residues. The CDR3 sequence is CASSIDPSSSGANVLTF. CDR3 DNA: TGTGCCAGTAGTATAGATCCCAGTTCCTCTGGGGCCAACGTCCTGACTTTC.

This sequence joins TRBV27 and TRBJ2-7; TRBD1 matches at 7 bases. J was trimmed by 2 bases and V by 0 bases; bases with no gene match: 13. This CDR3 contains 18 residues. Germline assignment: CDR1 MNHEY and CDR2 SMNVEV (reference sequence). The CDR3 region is CASSLSPDRSLAPYEQYF. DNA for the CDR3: TGTGCCAGCAGTTTATCCCCGGACAGGAGCCTTGCCCCCTACGAGCAGTACTTC.

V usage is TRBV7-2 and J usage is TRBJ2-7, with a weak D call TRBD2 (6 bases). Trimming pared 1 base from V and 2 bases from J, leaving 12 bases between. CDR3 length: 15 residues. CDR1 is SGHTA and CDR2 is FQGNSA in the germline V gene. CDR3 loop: CASSLERAGPYEQYF. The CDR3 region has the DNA TGTGCCAGCAGCTTAGAACGAGCGGGTCCCTACGAGCAGTACTTC.

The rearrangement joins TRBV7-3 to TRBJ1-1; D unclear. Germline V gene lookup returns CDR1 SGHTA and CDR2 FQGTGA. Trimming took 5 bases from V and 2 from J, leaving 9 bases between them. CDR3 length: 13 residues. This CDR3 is CASSPHYNTEAFF. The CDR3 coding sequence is TGTGCCAGCAGCCCACACTATAACACTGAAGCTTTCTTT.

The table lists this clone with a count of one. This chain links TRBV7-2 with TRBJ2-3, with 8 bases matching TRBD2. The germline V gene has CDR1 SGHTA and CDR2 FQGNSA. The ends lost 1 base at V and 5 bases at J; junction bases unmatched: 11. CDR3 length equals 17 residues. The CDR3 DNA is TGTGCCAGCAGCTTAGGTGGGCAAAGCGGGGGATTAGATACGCAGTATTTT. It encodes CASSLGGQSGGLDTQYF.

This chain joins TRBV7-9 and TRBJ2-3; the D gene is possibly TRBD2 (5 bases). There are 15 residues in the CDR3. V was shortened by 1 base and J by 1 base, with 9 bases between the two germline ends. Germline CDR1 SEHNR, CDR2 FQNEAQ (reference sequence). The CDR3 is CASSLGALGTDTQYF. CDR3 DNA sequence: TGTGCCAGCAGCTTAGGTGCACTAGGCACAGATACGCAGTATTTT.

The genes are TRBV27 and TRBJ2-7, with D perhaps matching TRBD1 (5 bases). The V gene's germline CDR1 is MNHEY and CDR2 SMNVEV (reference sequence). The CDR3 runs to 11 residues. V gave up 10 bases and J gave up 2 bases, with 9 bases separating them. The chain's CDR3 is CATVGAYEQYF. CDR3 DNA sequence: TGTGCCACGGTAGGGGCCTACGAGCAGTACTTC.

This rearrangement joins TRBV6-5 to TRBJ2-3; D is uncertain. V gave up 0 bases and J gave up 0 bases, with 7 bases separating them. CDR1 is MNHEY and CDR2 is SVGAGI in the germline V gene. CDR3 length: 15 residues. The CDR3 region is CASSYSGRSTDTQYF. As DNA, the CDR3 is TGTGCCAGCAGTTACTCGGGCCGAAGCACAGATACGCAGTATTTT.

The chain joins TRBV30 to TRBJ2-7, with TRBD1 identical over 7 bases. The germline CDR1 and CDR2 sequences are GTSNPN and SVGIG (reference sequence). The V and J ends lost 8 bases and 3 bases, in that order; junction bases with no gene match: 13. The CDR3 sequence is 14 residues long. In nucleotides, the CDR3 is TGTGCCGGAAGGGGCCGGGACAGAGTCTACGAGCAGTACTTC. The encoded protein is CAGRGRDRVYEQYF.

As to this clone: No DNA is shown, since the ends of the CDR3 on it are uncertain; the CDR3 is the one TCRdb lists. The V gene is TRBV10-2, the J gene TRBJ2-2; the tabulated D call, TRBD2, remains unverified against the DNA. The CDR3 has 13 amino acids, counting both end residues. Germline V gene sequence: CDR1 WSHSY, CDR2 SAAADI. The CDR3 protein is CASFLWSRGELFF.

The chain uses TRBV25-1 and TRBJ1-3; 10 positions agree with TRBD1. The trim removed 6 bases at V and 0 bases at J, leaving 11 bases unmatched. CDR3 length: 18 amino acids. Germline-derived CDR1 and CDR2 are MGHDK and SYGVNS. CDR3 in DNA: TGTGCCAGCAGAGGACGTGGGACAGGGGATTCCTCTGGAAACACCATATATTTT. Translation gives CASRGRGTGDSSGNTIYF.

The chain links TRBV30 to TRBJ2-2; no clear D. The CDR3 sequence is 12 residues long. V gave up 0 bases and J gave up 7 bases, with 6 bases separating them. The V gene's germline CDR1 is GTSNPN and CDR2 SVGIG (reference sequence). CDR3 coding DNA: TGTGCCTGGAGTGTCTTTGGCGGGGAGCTGTTTTTT. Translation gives CAWSVFGGELFF.

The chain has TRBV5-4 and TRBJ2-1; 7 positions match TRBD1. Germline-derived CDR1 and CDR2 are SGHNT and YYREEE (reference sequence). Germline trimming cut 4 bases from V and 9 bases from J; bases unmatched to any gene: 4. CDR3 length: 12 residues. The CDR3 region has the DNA TGTGCCAGCAGCCCAACAGGGGCTGAGCAGTTCTTC. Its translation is CASSPTGAEQFF. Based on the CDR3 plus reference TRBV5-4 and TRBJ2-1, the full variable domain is ETGVTQSPTHLIKTRGQQVTLRCSSQSGHNTVSWYQQALGQGPQFIFQYYREEENGRGNFPPRFSGLQFPNYSSELNVNALELDDSALYLCASSPTGAEQFFGPGTRLTVL.

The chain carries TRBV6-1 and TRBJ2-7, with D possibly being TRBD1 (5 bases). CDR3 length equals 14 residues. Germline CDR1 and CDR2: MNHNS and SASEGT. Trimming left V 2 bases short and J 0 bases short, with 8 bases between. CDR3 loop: CASSEYRFSYEQYF. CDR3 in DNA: TGTGCCAGCAGTGAATACAGGTTCTCCTACGAGCAGTACTTC.

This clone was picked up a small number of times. DNA of the CDR3: TGTGCCAGCAGTGAACAGACGCTCCACTCCTACGAGCAGTACTTC. It encodes CASSEQTLHSYEQYF. The chain is built from TRBV6-1 and TRBJ2-7; D gene uncertain. The CDR3 spans 15 residues. The V and J ends lost 2 bases and 0 bases respectively, with 11 bases between them. Germline CDR1 is MNHNS and CDR2 is SASEGT.

DNA for the CDR3: TGTGCCAGCAGCAAAGGCCAACCCTACAATGAGCAGTTCTTC. Encoded protein: CASSKGQPYNEQFF. This rearrangement joins TRBV21-1 to TRBJ2-1. TRBV21-1 is listed as a pseudogene. The CDR3 length is 14 residues.

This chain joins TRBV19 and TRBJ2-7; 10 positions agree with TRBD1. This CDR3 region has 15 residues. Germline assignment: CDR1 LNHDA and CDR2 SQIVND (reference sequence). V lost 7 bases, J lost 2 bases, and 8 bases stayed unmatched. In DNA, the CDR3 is TGTGCCAGTAAGTCAGCGGGACAGGGGACCTACGAGCAGTACTTC. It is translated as CASKSAGQGTYEQYF.

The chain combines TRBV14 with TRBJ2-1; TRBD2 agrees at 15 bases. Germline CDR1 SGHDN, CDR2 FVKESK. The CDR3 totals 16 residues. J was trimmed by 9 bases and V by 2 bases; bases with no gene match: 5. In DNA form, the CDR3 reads TGTGCCAGCAGCCAACCCGGACTAGCGGGAGGGGGTGAGCAGTTCTTC. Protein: CASSQPGLAGGGEQFF. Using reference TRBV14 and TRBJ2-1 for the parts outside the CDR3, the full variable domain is EAGVTQFPSHSVIEKGQTVTLRCDPISGHDNLYWYRRVMGKEIKFLLHFVKESKQDESGMPNNRFLAERTGGTYSTLKVQPAELEDSGVYFCASSQPGLAGGGEQFFGPGTRLTVL.

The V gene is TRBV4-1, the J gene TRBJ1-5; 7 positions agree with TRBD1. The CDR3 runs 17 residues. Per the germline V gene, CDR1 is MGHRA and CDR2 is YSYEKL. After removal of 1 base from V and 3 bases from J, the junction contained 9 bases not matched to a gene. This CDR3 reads CASSQGYRDSINQPQHF. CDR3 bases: TGCGCCAGCAGCCAAGGCTATCGGGACAGCATCAATCAGCCCCAGCATTTT.

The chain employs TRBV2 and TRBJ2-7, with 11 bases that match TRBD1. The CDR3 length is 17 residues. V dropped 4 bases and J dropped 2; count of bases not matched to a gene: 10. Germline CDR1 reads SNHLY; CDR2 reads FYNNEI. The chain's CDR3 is CASSVWGQGGRTYEQYF. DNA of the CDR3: TGTGCCAGCAGTGTGTGGGGACAGGGGGGCCGTACCTACGAGCAGTACTTC.

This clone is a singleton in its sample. The CDR3 sequence is CASSISDNEQFF. CDR3 coding DNA: TGTGCCAGTAGTATTTCCGACAATGAGCAGTTCTTC. V gene TRBV19 combines with J gene TRBJ2-1; D not certain. V dropped 3 bases and J dropped 5 bases, with 5 bases sitting between them. The CDR3 covers 12 residues. Germline V gene lookup returns CDR1 LNHDA and CDR2 SQIVND (reference sequence).

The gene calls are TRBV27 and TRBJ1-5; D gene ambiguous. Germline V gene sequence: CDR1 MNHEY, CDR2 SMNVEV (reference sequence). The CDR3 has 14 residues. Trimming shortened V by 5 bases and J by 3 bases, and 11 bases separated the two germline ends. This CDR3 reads CASSTGQANQPQHF. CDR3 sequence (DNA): TGTGCCAGCAGTACCGGGCAGGCCAATCAGCCCCAGCATTTT.

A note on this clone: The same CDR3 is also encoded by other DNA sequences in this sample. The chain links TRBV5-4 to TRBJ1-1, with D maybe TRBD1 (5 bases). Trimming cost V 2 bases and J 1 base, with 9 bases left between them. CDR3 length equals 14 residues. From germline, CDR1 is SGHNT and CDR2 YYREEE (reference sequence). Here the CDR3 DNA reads TGTGCCAGCAGCTTCCTCGGGGGGAACACTGAAGCTTTCTTT. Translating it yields CASSFLGGNTEAFF.

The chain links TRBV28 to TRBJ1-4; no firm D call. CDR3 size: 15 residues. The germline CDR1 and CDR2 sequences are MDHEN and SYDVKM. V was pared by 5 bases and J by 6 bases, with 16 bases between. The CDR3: CASSPQRERDEKLFF. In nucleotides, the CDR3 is TGTGCCAGCAGTCCCCAGAGGGAAAGGGATGAAAAACTGTTTTTT.

The CDR3 sequence: CASSAGQGTYEQYF. CDR3 bases: TGTGCCAGCAGCGCGGGACAGGGTACCTACGAGCAGTACTTC. J is TRBJ2-7 and V is TRBV9; 9 bases agree with TRBD1. V shed 3 bases and J 2 bases; nucleotides not matched to a gene: 3. Germline assignment: CDR1 SGDLS and CDR2 YYNGEE. There are 14 residues in the CDR3.

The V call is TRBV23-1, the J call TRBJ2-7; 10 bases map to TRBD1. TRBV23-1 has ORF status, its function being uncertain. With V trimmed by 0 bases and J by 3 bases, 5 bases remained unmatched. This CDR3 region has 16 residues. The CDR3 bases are TGCGCCAGCAGTCAATCGACGGGACAGGGGTTCTACGAGCAGTACTTC. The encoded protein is CASSQSTGQGFYEQYF.